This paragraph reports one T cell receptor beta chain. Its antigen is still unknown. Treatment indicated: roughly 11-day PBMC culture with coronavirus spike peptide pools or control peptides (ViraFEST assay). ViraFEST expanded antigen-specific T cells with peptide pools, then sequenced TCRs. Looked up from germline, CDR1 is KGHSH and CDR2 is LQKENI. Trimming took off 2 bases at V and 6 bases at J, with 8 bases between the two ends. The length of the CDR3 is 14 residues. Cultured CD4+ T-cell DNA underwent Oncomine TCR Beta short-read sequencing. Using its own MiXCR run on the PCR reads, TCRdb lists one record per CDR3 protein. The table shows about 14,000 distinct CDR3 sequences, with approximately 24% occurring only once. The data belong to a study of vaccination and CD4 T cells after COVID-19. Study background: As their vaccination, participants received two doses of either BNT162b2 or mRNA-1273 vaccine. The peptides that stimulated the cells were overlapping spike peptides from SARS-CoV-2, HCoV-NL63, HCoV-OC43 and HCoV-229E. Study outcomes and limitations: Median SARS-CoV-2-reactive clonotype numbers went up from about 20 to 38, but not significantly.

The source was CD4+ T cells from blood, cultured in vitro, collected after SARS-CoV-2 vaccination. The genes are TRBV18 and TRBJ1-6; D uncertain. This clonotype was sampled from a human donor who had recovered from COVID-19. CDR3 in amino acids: CASSPGPGNSPLHF. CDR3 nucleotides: TGTGCCAGCTCACCAGGACCGGGTAATTCACCCCTCCACTTT.